Listed below are T cell receptor beta chains from one sample, sequenced in a study of shared clonotypes between healthy human individuals. Measured with immunoSEQ multiplex PCR; TCRdb has only the in-frame clones, and not every one. The sample gives 950,000 to 1,300,000 clones, approximately 76% of which show up once; 1.4% to 1.5% is in the top ten. The material sequenced was memory CD4+ T cells sorted from blood. The receptors stem from a man younger than 35 in good health. Both conserved end residues are part of each CDR3. Each record gives: J gene, D gene, V gene, CDR3 protein. The D gene is left open where the match is weak.

j_gene: TRBJ2-7
d_gene: -
v_gene: TRBV30
CDR3aa: CASGLNEQYF

j_gene: TRBJ1-5
d_gene: -
v_gene: TRBV28
CDR3aa: CASTQGGARSNQPQHF

j_gene: TRBJ1-4
d_gene: -
v_gene: TRBV7-8
CDR3aa: CASSPLVSEKLFF

j_gene: TRBJ2-6
d_gene: TRBD1
v_gene: TRBV4-1
CDR3aa: CASSRDRFDSGANVLTF

j_gene: TRBJ1-4
d_gene: -
v_gene: TRBV7-9
CDR3aa: CASSYQGRPNEKLFF

j_gene: TRBJ1-2
d_gene: TRBD1
v_gene: TRBV28
CDR3aa: CASSATGQIYGYTF

j_gene: TRBJ1-1
d_gene: -
v_gene: TRBV5-1
CDR3aa: CASSLDRAGTEAFF

j_gene: TRBJ2-5
d_gene: -
v_gene: TRBV6-5
CDR3aa: CASTHGETQYF

j_gene: TRBJ1-2
d_gene: -
v_gene: TRBV10-3
CDR3aa: CAISESGSFGYGYTF

j_gene: TRBJ2-1
d_gene: -
v_gene: TRBV9
CDR3aa: CASSVDWGFSGATENEQFF

j_gene: TRBJ2-7
d_gene: -
v_gene: TRBV19
CDR3aa: CASSSGHTYEQYF

j_gene: TRBJ2-5
d_gene: TRBD2
v_gene: TRBV7-2
CDR3aa: CASSLAPLAGGQETQYF

j_gene: TRBJ1-5
d_gene: -
v_gene: TRBV30
CDR3aa: CAWSVRGAWGQPQHF

j_gene: TRBJ1-6
d_gene: TRBD1
v_gene: TRBV2
CDR3aa: CASSRTGWNSPLHF

j_gene: TRBJ2-4
d_gene: -
v_gene: TRBV5-6
CDR3aa: CASSLLSSAKNIQYF

j_gene: TRBJ2-7
d_gene: TRBD1
v_gene: TRBV5-1
CDR3aa: CASSSRGTADGEQYF

j_gene: TRBJ1-4
d_gene: -
v_gene: TRBV7-8
CDR3aa: CASSRPPQGINEKLFF